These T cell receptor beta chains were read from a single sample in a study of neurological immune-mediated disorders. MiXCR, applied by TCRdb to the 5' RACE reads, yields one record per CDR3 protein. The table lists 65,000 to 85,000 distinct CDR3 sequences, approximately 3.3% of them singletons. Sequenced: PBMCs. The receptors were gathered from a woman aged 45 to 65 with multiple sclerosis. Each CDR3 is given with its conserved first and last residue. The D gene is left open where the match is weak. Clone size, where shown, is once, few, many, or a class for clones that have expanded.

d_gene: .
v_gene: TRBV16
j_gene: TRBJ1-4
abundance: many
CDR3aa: CASSHRDIRATNEKLFF
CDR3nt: TGTGCCAGCAGCCACCGTGACATCAGGGCAACTAATGAAAAACTGTTTTTT

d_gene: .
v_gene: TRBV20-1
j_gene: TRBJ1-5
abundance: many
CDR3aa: CSAPQWGGSQPQHF
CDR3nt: TGCAGTGCCCCCCAGTGGGGGGGGAGTCAGCCCCAGCATTTT

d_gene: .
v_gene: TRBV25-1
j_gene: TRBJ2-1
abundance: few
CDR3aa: CASMTGTYNEQFF
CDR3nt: TGTGCCAGTATGACAGGTACCTACAATGAGCAGTTCTTC

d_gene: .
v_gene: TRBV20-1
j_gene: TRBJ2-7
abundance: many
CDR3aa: CSAAAGIGSYEQYF
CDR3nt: TGCAGTGCCGCGGCAGGGATCGGGTCCTACGAGCAGTACTTC

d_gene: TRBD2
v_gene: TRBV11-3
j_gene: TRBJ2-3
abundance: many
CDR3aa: CASRNALADTDTQYF
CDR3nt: TGTGCCAGCAGAAATGCACTAGCGGACACAGATACGCAGTATTTT

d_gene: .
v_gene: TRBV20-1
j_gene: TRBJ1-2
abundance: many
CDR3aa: CSANYEGYGYTF
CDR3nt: TGCAGTGCTAATTACGAAGGCTATGGCTACACCTTC

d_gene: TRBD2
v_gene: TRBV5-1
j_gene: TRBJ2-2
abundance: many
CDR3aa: CASSGMRSGGASAGELFF
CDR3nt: TGCGCCAGCTCCGGGATGCGCAGCGGGGGGGCCAGTGCCGGGGAGCTGTTTTTT

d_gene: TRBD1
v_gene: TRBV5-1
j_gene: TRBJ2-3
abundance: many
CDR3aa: CASSIRPRGGETDTQYF
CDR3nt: TGCGCCAGCAGCATTCGGCCTAGAGGGGGCGAGACAGATACGCAGTATTTT

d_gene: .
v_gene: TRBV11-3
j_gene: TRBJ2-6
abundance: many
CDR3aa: CASSLPRTLVTGANVLTF
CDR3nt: TGTGCCAGCAGCTTGCCGAGAACCTTGGTGACTGGGGCCAACGTCCTGACTTTC

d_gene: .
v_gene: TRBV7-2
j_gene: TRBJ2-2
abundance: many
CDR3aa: CASSLDQGRLNTGELFF
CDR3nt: TGTGCCAGCAGCTTAGATCAGGGACGCTTAAACACCGGGGAGCTGTTTTTT

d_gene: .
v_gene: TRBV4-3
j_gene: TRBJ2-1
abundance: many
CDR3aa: CASSQEGGNEQFF
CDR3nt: TGCGCCAGCAGCCAAGAAGGCGGCAATGAGCAGTTCTTC

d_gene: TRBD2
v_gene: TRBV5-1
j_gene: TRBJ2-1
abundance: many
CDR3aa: CASASGGLGEQFF
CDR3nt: TGCGCCAGCGCGTCGGGAGGGCTCGGTGAGCAGTTCTTC

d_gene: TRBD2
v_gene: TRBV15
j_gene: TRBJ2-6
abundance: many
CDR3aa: CATSRAGGPGANVLTF
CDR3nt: TGTGCCACCAGCCGAGCGGGGGGGCCTGGGGCCAACGTCCTGACTTTC

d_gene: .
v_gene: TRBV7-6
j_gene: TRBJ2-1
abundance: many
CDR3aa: CASSLPGSSYNEQFF
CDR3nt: TGTGCCAGCAGCTTGCCAGGGAGCTCCTACAATGAGCAGTTCTTC

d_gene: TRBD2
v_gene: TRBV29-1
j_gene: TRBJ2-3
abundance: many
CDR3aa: CSGREAPGDTQYF
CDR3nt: TGCAGCGGACGGGAGGCCCCAGGGGATACGCAGTATTTT

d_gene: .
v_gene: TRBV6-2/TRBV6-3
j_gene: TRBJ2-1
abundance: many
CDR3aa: CASSYSSPRLWERGDNEQFF
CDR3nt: TGTGCCAGCAGTTACTCGAGTCCCCGCCTGTGGGAGCGTGGCGACAATGAGCAGTTCTTC

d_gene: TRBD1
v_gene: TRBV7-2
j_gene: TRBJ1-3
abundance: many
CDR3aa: CASSLVAGGNGNTIYF
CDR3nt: TGTGCCAGCAGCTTAGTGGCAGGGGGTAATGGAAACACCATATATTTT

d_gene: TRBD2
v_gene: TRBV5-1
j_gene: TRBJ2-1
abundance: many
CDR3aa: CASSPGVGPPGGEQFF
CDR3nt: TGCGCCAGCAGCCCGGGCGTGGGCCCCCCGGGGGGGGAGCAGTTCTTC

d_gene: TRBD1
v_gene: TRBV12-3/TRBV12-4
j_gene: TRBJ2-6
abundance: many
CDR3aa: CASSLRGTGVSGANVLTF
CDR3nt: TGTGCCAGCAGTCTACGGGGGACAGGAGTCTCTGGGGCCAACGTCCTGACTTTC

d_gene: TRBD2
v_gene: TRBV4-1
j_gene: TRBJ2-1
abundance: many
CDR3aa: CASSPRGEGYNEQFF
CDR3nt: TGCGCCAGCAGCCCCCGAGGGGAGGGGTACAATGAGCAGTTCTTC

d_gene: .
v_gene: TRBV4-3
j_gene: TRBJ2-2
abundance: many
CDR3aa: CARSRGPPGELFF
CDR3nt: TGCGCCAGGAGCCGCGGGCCCCCCGGGGAGCTGTTTTTT

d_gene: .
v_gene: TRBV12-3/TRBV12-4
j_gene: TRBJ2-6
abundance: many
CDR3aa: CASSSSGGANVLTF
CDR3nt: TGTGCCAGCAGCTCCTCGGGGGGGGCCAACGTCCTGACTTTC

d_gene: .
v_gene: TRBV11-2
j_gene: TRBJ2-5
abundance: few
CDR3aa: CASSFAETQYF
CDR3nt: TGTGCCAGCAGCTTCGCGGAGACCCAGTACTTC

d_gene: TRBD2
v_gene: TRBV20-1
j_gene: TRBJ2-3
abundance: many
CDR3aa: CSAQRGASTDTQYF
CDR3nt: TGCAGTGCACAGCGGGGGGCTAGCACAGATACGCAGTATTTT

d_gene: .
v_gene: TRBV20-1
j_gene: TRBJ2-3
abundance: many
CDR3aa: CSARVGSSDTQYF
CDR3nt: TGCAGTGCTAGAGTCGGGAGTTCAGATACGCAGTATTTT

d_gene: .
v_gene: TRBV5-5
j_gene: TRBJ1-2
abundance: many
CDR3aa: CASSLPAEANYGYTF
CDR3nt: TGTGCCAGCAGCTTACCGGCTGAAGCTAACTATGGCTACACCTTC

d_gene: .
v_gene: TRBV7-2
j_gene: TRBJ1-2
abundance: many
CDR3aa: CASREGTANYGYTF
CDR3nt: TGTGCCAGCAGGGAGGGCACCGCTAACTATGGCTACACCTTC

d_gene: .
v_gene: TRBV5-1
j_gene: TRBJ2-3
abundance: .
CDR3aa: CASRQTGREITDTRYF
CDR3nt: TGCGCCAGCAGACAAACCGGACGGGAAATCACAGATACGCGGTATTTT